Listed below are T cell receptor beta chains from one sample, sequenced in a study of shared clonotypes between healthy human individuals. Data came from immunoSEQ multiplex PCR; TCRdb stores just in-frame clones and leaves some out. The sample carries about 520,000 clones, around 96% recorded once. The material sequenced was naive CD4+ T cells sorted from blood. The receptors shown here come from a woman under 40 in good health. The CDR3 runs from the conserved cysteine through the conserved F or W. A D gene is named only where the DNA matches it firmly. Not every row has a clone size; where given, it reads once, few, many or a size class.

CDR3nt: TGTGCCAGCAGTGTTGGGACTAGCGGATACTGGGAGCAGTACTTC
CDR3aa: CASSVGTSGYWEQYF
j_gene: TRBJ2-7
abundance: NA
d_gene: TRBD2
v_gene: TRBV28

CDR3nt: TGCGCCAGCAGCCACATGGGGGGGGCAGATACGCAGTATTTT
CDR3aa: CASSHMGGADTQYF
j_gene: TRBJ2-3
abundance: NA
d_gene: TRBD2
v_gene: TRBV4-1

CDR3nt: TGTGCCAGCAGTTTACAGAGCGAACAGCACGGAAAACTGTTTTTT
CDR3aa: CASSLQSEQHGKLFF
j_gene: TRBJ1-4
abundance: NA
d_gene: NA
v_gene: TRBV28

CDR3nt: TGTGCCAGTAGTGACGCCCCAAGAACGGGAAACAATGAGCAGTTCTTC
CDR3aa: CASSDAPRTGNNEQFF
j_gene: TRBJ2-1
abundance: NA
d_gene: NA
v_gene: TRBV19

CDR3nt: TGTGCCAGCAGTTTCAGACAGGGGGCAGGCGGGGAGCTGTTTTTT
CDR3aa: CASSFRQGAGGELFF
j_gene: TRBJ2-2
abundance: NA
d_gene: TRBD1
v_gene: TRBV6-6

CDR3nt: TGTGCCAGCTCACCTATATTTGACGGCTCCTACGAGCAGTACTTC
CDR3aa: CASSPIFDGSYEQYF
j_gene: TRBJ2-7
abundance: NA
d_gene: NA
v_gene: TRBV18

CDR3nt: TGTGCCAGCAGCTTCGGAGACAGTCCCCCCACCTACGAGCAGTACTTC
CDR3aa: CASSFGDSPPTYEQYF
j_gene: TRBJ2-7
abundance: NA
d_gene: NA
v_gene: TRBV7-8

CDR3nt: TGTGCCAGCAGGACGGGAGAGGGCACTGAAGCTTTCTTT
CDR3aa: CASRTGEGTEAFF
j_gene: TRBJ1-1
abundance: once
d_gene: NA
v_gene: TRBV28

CDR3nt: TGTGCCAGCAGTGAAGCTGGGGGGTTCACCGGGGAGCTGTTTTTT
CDR3aa: CASSEAGGFTGELFF
j_gene: TRBJ2-2
abundance: few
d_gene: NA
v_gene: TRBV2

CDR3nt: TGTGCCAGCAGACAGGGAGGTACCGAGCAGTACTTC
CDR3aa: CASRQGGTEQYF
j_gene: TRBJ2-7
abundance: NA
d_gene: NA
v_gene: TRBV28

CDR3nt: TGTGCCAGCAGCCTTATAGGACAGGGTAGCCACGAGCAGTACTTC
CDR3aa: CASSLIGQGSHEQYF
j_gene: TRBJ2-7
abundance: NA
d_gene: TRBD1
v_gene: TRBV2

CDR3nt: TGTGCCAGTAGATCGGGGACTAGCGGGTCCTACGAGCAGTACTTC
CDR3aa: CASRSGTSGSYEQYF
j_gene: TRBJ2-7
abundance: NA
d_gene: TRBD2
v_gene: TRBV19

CDR3nt: TGCGCCAGCAACATCACGAAACCTGACTCCCAGGAGTGCTACGAGCAGTACTTC
CDR3aa: CASNITKPDSQECYEQYF
j_gene: TRBJ2-7
abundance: NA
d_gene: NA
v_gene: TRBV5-1

CDR3nt: TGTGCCAGCAGCTTAGACAGGGGTAACGAAAAACTGTTTTTT
CDR3aa: CASSLDRGNEKLFF
j_gene: TRBJ1-4
abundance: NA
d_gene: TRBD1
v_gene: TRBV7-2